This is a list of T cell receptor beta chains from one sample in a study of blood T cell repertoires in COVID-19. Profiling relied on immunoSEQ multiplex PCR, and the TCRdb table lists in-frame clones only, not all of them. The table includes about 130,000 clones, around 86% detected once. The sequenced sample was peripheral blood. These receptors were collected from a woman of 80 years or more with acute or convalescent COVID-19. Both conserved end residues are part of each CDR3. D genes are given only for firm matches. Size is omitted from some rows. Given values are once, few, many or a class for expanded clones.

J: TRBJ1-1
size: -
V: TRBV5-6
D: TRBD1
length: 15
DNA: TGTGCCAGCAGCTCGACAGGGGGCGCGAGGACTGAAGCTTTCTTT
CDR3: CASSSTGGARTEAFF

J: TRBJ2-3
size: -
V: TRBV5-1
D: TRBD2
length: 14
DNA: TGCGCCAGCAGCGGGGGACTAGCAGGAGATACGCAGTATTTT
CDR3: CASSGGLAGDTQYF

J: TRBJ1-6
size: -
V: TRBV6-5
D: -
length: 14
DNA: TGTGCCAGCCGGGGGGAATCCTATAATTCACCCCTCCACTTT
CDR3: CASRGESYNSPLHF

J: TRBJ1-2
size: once
V: TRBV5-5
D: -
length: 14
DNA: TGTGCCAGCAGCTTGGAACAGCTGCCATATGGCTACACCTTC
CDR3: CASSLEQLPYGYTF

J: TRBJ1-4
size: -
V: TRBV2
D: TRBD1
length: 13
DNA: TGTGCCACCCTGGACAGGGGGAATGAAAAACTGTTTTTT
CDR3: CATLDRGNEKLFF

J: TRBJ1-5
size: -
V: TRBV2
D: -
length: 16
DNA: TGTGCCAGCAGTGACGACAGGATTGAACTCAATCAGCCCCAGCATTTT
CDR3: CASSDDRIELNQPQHF

J: TRBJ2-7
size: -
V: TRBV11-2
D: TRBD2
length: 18
DNA: TGTGCCAGCAGCTTCCCAAGGTGGGGAGGGCTCAATTTTTACGAGCAGTACTTC
CDR3: CASSFPRWGGLNFYEQYF

J: TRBJ1-1
size: -
V: TRBV5-5
D: TRBD1
length: 15
DNA: TGTGCCAGCAGCTTGGCCCCTACAGGGGACACTGAAGCTTTCTTT
CDR3: CASSLAPTGDTEAFF

J: TRBJ2-3
size: -
V: TRBV5-4
D: -
length: 14
DNA: TGTGCCAGCAGCTTGGCGGGGGGCACAGATACGCAGTATTTT
CDR3: CASSLAGGTDTQYF

J: TRBJ1-1
size: once
V: TRBV11-2
D: -
length: 15
DNA: TGTGCCAGCAGCTTAGTTAAGGGAGGAAACACTGAAGCTTTCTTT
CDR3: CASSLVKGGNTEAFF

J: TRBJ2-1
size: -
V: TRBV18
D: TRBD1
length: 15
DNA: TGTGCCAGCTCAGCCGGGACAGGGGATTACAATGAGCAGTTCTTC
CDR3: CASSAGTGDYNEQFF

J: TRBJ1-1
size: -
V: TRBV7-2
D: -
length: 15
DNA: TGTGCCAGCAGCCCCCAGGGGAGTATGAACACTGAAGCTTTCTTT
CDR3: CASSPQGSMNTEAFF

J: TRBJ1-1
size: -
V: TRBV18
D: TRBD1
length: 15
DNA: TGTGCCAGCTCACTCTCGACAGGGTGGAACACTGAAGCTTTCTTT
CDR3: CASSLSTGWNTEAFF

J: TRBJ1-2
size: -
V: TRBV6-4
D: -
length: 12
DNA: TGTGCCAGCAGACGTCCAGAGGGTGGCTACACCTTC
CDR3: CASRRPEGGYTF

J: TRBJ1-1
size: -
V: TRBV5-1
D: TRBD1
length: 15
DNA: TGCGCCAGCAGCGGAAGGGACAGGGGATGGACTGAAGCTTTCTTT
CDR3: CASSGRDRGWTEAFF

J: TRBJ1-1
size: -
V: TRBV3-1/TRBV3-2
D: -
length: 14
DNA: TGTGCCAGCAGCCTGGGCGGGGGGGACACTGAAGCTTTCTTT
CDR3: CASSLGGGDTEAFF

J: TRBJ1-1
size: -
V: TRBV9
D: TRBD1
length: 15
DNA: TGTGCCAGCAGCCGGGCTGAGAAGGGACAGGGTGAAGCTTTCTTT
CDR3: CASSRAEKGQGEAFF

J: TRBJ1-2
size: -
V: TRBV19
D: TRBD1
length: 16
DNA: TGTGCCAGTAGTTCCGGGACAGGGGGCGCAGACTATGGCTACACCTTC
CDR3: CASSSGTGGADYGYTF